Shown below are 17 T cell receptor beta chains from a single sample sequenced in a study of OX40 agonist ivuxolimab in advanced cancers. This table comes from immunoSEQ multiplex PCR, and its TCRdb copy is limited to in-frame clones, with some not included. The repertoire holds about 66,000 clones, with about three quarters as singletons. Sample: CD4+ or CD8+ T cells sorted from blood, taken in a trial of the OX40 agonist ivuxolimab. The receptors were sampled from an adult with an advanced solid tumor such as melanoma, head and neck, liver or kidney cancer.

This clone was counted a few times. The gene calls are TRBV7-6 and TRBJ2-2; D may be TRBD1 or TRBD2 (5 bases each). Trimming took off 1 base at V and 6 bases at J, with 24 bases between the two ends. Germline V CDR1 and CDR2: SGHVS, FNYEAQ. The CDR3 runs 19 residues. CDR3: CASSLGPLRARRGAGELFF. The CDR3 nucleotides are TGTGCCAGCAGCTTAGGCCCCTTGCGAGCCCGTCGAGGGGCCGGGGAGCTGTTTTTT.

This clone occurred a few times. This chain links TRBV4-1 with TRBJ2-1, with TRBD2 identical over 11 bases. V lost 1 base, J lost 5 bases, and 1 base stayed unmatched. Germline CDR1 is MGHRA and CDR2 is YSYEKL. The CDR3 sequence is 15 residues long. The CDR3 loop is CASSQVGLADNEQFF. The CDR3 DNA sequence: TGCGCCAGCAGCCAAGTGGGACTAGCGGACAATGAGCAGTTCTTC.

The chain couples TRBV7-8 to TRBJ1-2; D may be TRBD1 (6 bases). The V and J ends lost 1 base and 4 bases respectively, with 10 bases between them. Germline CDR1 is SGHVS and CDR2 is FQNEAQ. The CDR3 sequence is 14 residues long. Here the CDR3 reads CASSLEGHSYGYTF. In nucleotides, the CDR3 is TGTGCCAGCAGCTTAGAGGGACACTCCTATGGCTACACCTTC. The whole variable domain, filled in from reference TRBV7-8 and TRBJ1-2, reads GAGVSQSPRYKVAKRGQDVALRCDPISGHVSLFWYQQALGQGPEFLTYFQNEAQLDKSGLPSDRFFAERPEGSVSTLKIQRTQQEDSAVYLCASSLEGHSYGYTFGSGTRLTVV.

CDR3 sequence (DNA): TGTGCCAGCAGGCGACTAGCGGGAGCCGGGGAGCTGTTTTTT. Translated: CASRRLAGAGELFF. V and J are TRBV6-4 and TRBJ2-2; 12 bases line up with TRBD2. The CDR3 sequence is 14 residues long. V lost 6 bases, J lost 6 bases, and 2 bases stayed unmatched. Germline CDR1 and CDR2: MRHNA and SNTAGT.

The rearrangement links TRBV7-2 to TRBJ2-3; no firm D call. This CDR3 has 11 residues. The V end was cut by 8 bases, the J end by 6 bases, with 9 bases between. Germline CDR1 is SGHTA and CDR2 is FQGNSA. This CDR3 is CASLKADTQYF. The CDR3 DNA is TGTGCCAGCTTAAAGGCGGATACGCAGTATTTT.

The chain combines TRBV18 with TRBJ2-2; weak D call: TRBD1 (5 bases). The CDR3 runs to 15 residues. V lost 5 bases, J lost 3 bases, and 13 bases lay in between. Germline CDR1 KGHSH, CDR2 LQKENI. The CDR3 protein is CASSAGFKDTGELFF. DNA for the CDR3: TGTGCCAGCTCAGCAGGGTTTAAGGACACCGGGGAGCTGTTTTTT.

By share, this clone ranks as large. The CDR3 nucleotides read TGTGCCAGCAGCGGGGCGACAGGGAACGAAAAACTGTTTTTT. This gives the protein CASSGATGNEKLFF. V usage is TRBV21-1 and J usage is TRBJ1-4; TRBD1, as called in the table, went unchecked against the DNA. TRBV21-1 is an annotated pseudogene. The CDR3 has 14 amino acids.

This clone was detected once. This sequence joins TRBV29-1 and TRBJ2-1, with 11 bases matching TRBD2. V shed 6 bases, J shed 5 bases, and the junction held 3 bases outside the gene matches. Germline V lookup: CDR1 SQVTM, CDR2 ANQGSEA. The CDR3 covers 13 residues. This CDR3 is CSVTSGANNEQFF. The CDR3, as DNA: TGCAGCGTGACTAGCGGGGCTAACAATGAGCAGTTCTTC.

The chain joins TRBV11-2 to TRBJ2-1; the D call may be TRBD1 or TRBD2 (5 bases each). The CDR3 runs to 15 residues. Germline lookup yields CDR1 SGHAT and CDR2 FQNNGV. V was cut by 1 base and J by 8 bases, with 15 bases left in between. The CDR3 DNA sequence: TGTGCCAGCAGCTTAGGAGGGGCCGAAACCGATGAGCAGTTCTTC. This sequence encodes CASSLGGAETDEQFF.

The chain is built from TRBV5-5 and TRBJ2-5, with D possibly TRBD1 on 6 matching bases. Looked up from germline, CDR1 is SGHKS and CDR2 is YYEKEE (reference sequence). The CDR3 runs 13 residues. Between the trimmed V and J ends, which lost 6 bases and 2 bases, there was a span of 11 bases. DNA of the CDR3: TGTGCCAGCAACAGGGCGATTCAAGAGACCCAGTACTTC. Its protein is CASNRAIQETQYF.

This clone was counted a single time. The genes are TRBV18 and TRBJ2-1; 10 nucleotides agree with TRBD2. The CDR3 length is 14 residues. Germline CDR1 KGHSH, CDR2 LQKENI. J was trimmed by 8 bases and V by 5 bases; bases with no gene match: 6. CDR3 nucleotide sequence: TGTGCCAGCTCATTAGCTAGCGGGAGCTATGAGCAGTTCTTC. Translating it yields CASSLASGSYEQFF.

This chain joins TRBV18 and TRBJ1-2; TRBD1 matches at 9 bases. The CDR3 sequence is 17 residues long. CDR1 is KGHSH, CDR2 LQKENI, per germline. Trimming took 0 bases from V and 6 from J; bases not matched to a gene: 11. The CDR3 DNA reads as TGTGCCAGCTCACCACCGTCGAAGGGACAGGGAACCCATGGCTACACCTTC. The encoded protein is CASSPPSKGQGTHGYTF.

J is TRBJ2-3 and V is TRBV19, with D tentatively TRBD1 or TRBD2 (5 bases each). V lost 1 base and J 1 base, leaving 9 bases between the germline ends. CDR1 and CDR2 from the germline V gene are LNHDA and SQIVND (reference sequence). The CDR3 is 15 amino acids. In DNA, the CDR3 is TGTGCCAGTAGTATAGTATGGGACGGCACAGATACGCAGTATTTT. Protein: CASSIVWDGTDTQYF. Full variable domain (rest looked up from reference TRBV19 and TRBJ2-3): DGGITQSPKYLFRKEGQNVTLSCEQNLNHDAMYWYRQDPGQGLRLIYYSQIVNDFQKGDIAEGYSVSREKKESFPLTVTSAQKNPTAFYLCASSIVWDGTDTQYFGPGTRLTVL.

CDR3 protein: CASSDGYSHSATNEKLFF. DNA for the CDR3: TGTGCCAGCAGTGATGGCTACAGCCACTCCGCAACTAATGAAAAACTGTTTTTT. This chain links TRBV2 with TRBJ1-4; the D is unclear. CDR3 length: 18 residues. Trimming took off 3 bases at V and 0 bases at J, with 17 bases between the two ends. In germline, CDR1 is SNHLY, CDR2 FYNNEI.

This chain links TRBV9 with TRBJ1-1; TRBD1 might be the D (5 bases). V lost 4 bases, J lost 0 bases, and 13 bases lay in between. The CDR3 totals 15 residues. The germline gives CDR1 SGDLS, CDR2 YYNGEE. DNA for the CDR3: TGTGCCAGCAGCCTTCGGGACGACATGAACACTGAAGCTTTCTTT. It encodes CASSLRDDMNTEAFF.

Only one count was recorded for this clone. V gene TRBV11-2 combines with J gene TRBJ2-5; 9 nucleotides align to TRBD1. The germline gives CDR1 SGHAT, CDR2 FQNNGV. V was pared by 5 bases and J by 4 bases, with 8 bases of the junction left unmatched. This CDR3 has 15 residues. CDR3 residues: CASSARTGDGETQYF. DNA for the CDR3: TGTGCCAGCAGCGCCCGGACAGGGGATGGAGAGACCCAGTACTTC.

The chain employs TRBV5-6 and TRBJ2-3, with 9 bases matching TRBD2. The germline gives CDR1 SGHDT, CDR2 YYEEEE. This CDR3 spans 17 amino acids. The junction had 12 bases not matched to a gene; V was cut back by 3 bases and J by 4 bases. CDR3 amino acids: CASSSYPGTSNSDTQYF. DNA of the CDR3: TGTGCCAGCAGCTCCTACCCCGGGACTAGCAATTCAGATACGCAGTATTTT.